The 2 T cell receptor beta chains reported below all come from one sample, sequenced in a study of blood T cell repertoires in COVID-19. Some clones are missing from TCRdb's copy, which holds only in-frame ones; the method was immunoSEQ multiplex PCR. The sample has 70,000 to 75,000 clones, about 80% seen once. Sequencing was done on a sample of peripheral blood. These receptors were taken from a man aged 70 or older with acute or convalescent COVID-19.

As DNA, the CDR3 is TGTGCCAGCAGTCTTACCTCCTTAACACCTTTCTACGAGCAGTACTTC. It translates to CASSLTSLTPFYEQYF. The chain has TRBV6-4 and TRBJ2-7; D is unclear. Trimming took off 5 bases at V and 3 bases at J, with 20 bases between the two ends. Per the germline V gene, CDR1 is MRHNA and CDR2 is SNTAGT. The CDR3 runs to 16 residues.

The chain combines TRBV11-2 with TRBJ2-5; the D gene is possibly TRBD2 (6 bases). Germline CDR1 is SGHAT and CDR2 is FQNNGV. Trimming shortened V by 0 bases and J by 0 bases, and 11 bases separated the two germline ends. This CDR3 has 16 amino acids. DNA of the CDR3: TGTGCCAGCAGCTTAGATTCGGGACTGTACCAAGAGACCCAGTACTTC. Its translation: CASSLDSGLYQETQYF.